These T cell receptor beta chains were read from a single sample in a study of human T cells and chemical hapten exposure. TCRdb analysed the RACE reads with MiXCR anew, one entry per CDR3 protein. The table includes 100,000 to 150,000 distinct CDR3 sequences, about 13% detected once. The sequenced sample was whole blood, obtained in connection with sensitization to the hapten diphenylcyclopropenone (DPC). The receptors were gathered from a man aged 18-30 years with alopecia areata. Some clones in this sample may be carry-over from other donors' samples. Both conserved end residues are part of each CDR3. A D gene is named only where the DNA matches it firmly. Some rows have no size entry. The others give once, few or many, or a class for an expanded clone.

clone size: few; V gene: TRBV10-3; J gene: TRBJ2-7; D gene: -; CDR3 protein: CAIRLRDTGNYEQYF; CDR3 DNA: TGTGCCATCAGACTCCGGGACACCGGAAACTACGAGCAGTACTTC
clone size: few; V gene: TRBV6-5; J gene: TRBJ1-2; D gene: -; CDR3 protein: CASSYSKGGTYGYTF; CDR3 DNA: TGTGCCAGCAGTTACTCGAAGGGAGGCACCTATGGCTACACCTTC
clone size: -; V gene: TRBV4-3; J gene: TRBJ1-3; D gene: -; CDR3 protein: CASSQIGRRNTIYF; CDR3 DNA: TGCGCCAGCAGCCAGATAGGCAGGCGGAACACCATATATTTT
clone size: many; V gene: TRBV5-1; J gene: TRBJ1-2; D gene: TRBD1; CDR3 protein: CASSKIPGQGFGYTF; CDR3 DNA: TGCGCCAGCAGCAAGATACCGGGACAGGGGTTTGGCTACACCTTC
clone size: few; V gene: TRBV11-3; J gene: TRBJ2-1; D gene: TRBD1; CDR3 protein: CASSPEGTGWYNEQFF; CDR3 DNA: TGTGCCAGCAGCCCCGAAGGGACAGGGTGGTACAATGAGCAGTTCTTC
clone size: many; V gene: TRBV20-1; J gene: TRBJ1-1; D gene: -; CDR3 protein: CSAPGQRTWGTEAFF; CDR3 DNA: TGCAGTGCTCCCGGACAGCGGACCTGGGGCACTGAAGCTTTCTTT
clone size: few; V gene: TRBV5-1; J gene: TRBJ2-2; D gene: -; CDR3 protein: CASSLSTPNTGELFF; CDR3 DNA: TGCGCCAGCAGCTTGAGCACCCCAAACACCGGGGAGCTGTTTTTT
clone size: many; V gene: TRBV20-1; J gene: TRBJ1-1; D gene: -; CDR3 protein: CRKDSVMNTEAFF; CDR3 DNA: TGCAGGAAGGACAGCGTAATGAACACTGAAGCTTTCTTT
clone size: -; V gene: TRBV28; J gene: TRBJ1-1; D gene: TRBD1; CDR3 protein: CASSSPSQGDSEAFF; CDR3 DNA: TGTGCCAGCAGTTCCCCGAGCCAGGGGGACTCTGAAGCTTTCTTT
clone size: few; V gene: TRBV12-3/TRBV12-4; J gene: TRBJ1-2; D gene: TRBD1; CDR3 protein: CASSPGQGSNGYTF; CDR3 DNA: TGTGCCAGCAGTCCGGGACAGGGGAGTAATGGCTACACCTTC
clone size: -; V gene: TRBV7-9; J gene: TRBJ1-2; D gene: -; CDR3 protein: CASSLVRGHGYTF; CDR3 DNA: TGTGCCAGCAGCTTAGTTAGGGGACACGGCTACACCTTC